The rows below give T cell receptor beta chains drawn from one sample of a study of blood T cell repertoires in COVID-19. The table came from immunoSEQ multiplex PCR; TCRdb's copy has only in-frame clones and leaves some out. This table holds 250,000 to 350,000 clones, approximately 88% found once. The sample was peripheral blood. The receptors stem from a woman between 50 and 59 years old with active or convalescent COVID-19. The CDR3 runs from the conserved cysteine through the conserved F or W.

j_gene,v_gene,len,CDR3aa
TRBJ2-1,TRBV19,15,CASSIVDRVYNEQFF
TRBJ2-3,TRBV2,14,CASRSPKLTDTQYF
TRBJ1-1,TRBV27,15,CASSRPLSGGTEAFF
TRBJ2-3,TRBV27,15,CASSLWPINTDTQYF
TRBJ1-1,TRBV5-1,17,CASSLVTGRDMNTEAFF
TRBJ2-2,TRBV9,16,CASSESDRGHTGELFF
TRBJ2-1,TRBV5-1,13,CASRREIYNEQFF
TRBJ2-3,TRBV11-3,14,CASSLGAETDTQYF
TRBJ2-2,TRBV7-6,16,CASSLVAQGAHGELFF
TRBJ1-1,TRBV6-5,15,CASKMAGGWNTEAFF